One and the same sample provided the 25 T cell receptor beta chains below, sequenced in a study of T cells in Graves' hyperthyroidism and ophthalmopathy. Researchers amplified the TCR beta CDR3 regions from RNA transcripts. During a first-round RT-PCR of the TCR CDR3, the HTBI primer set was used. TCRdb fed the multiplex PCR reads into MiXCR, producing one record per CDR3 protein. The sample records approximately 710,000 distinct CDR3 sequences, 15% to 20% being singletons. The sample taken for sequencing was blood. The receptors were sampled from a man between 45 and 60 years old with Graves' hyperthyroidism.

At least ten counts were recorded for this clonotype. The chain uses TRBV11-2 and TRBJ1-1; D gene uncertain. Trimming took 6 bases from V and 5 from J, leaving 7 bases between them. Germline V gene data show CDR1 as SGHAT and CDR2 as FQNNGV. The CDR3 consists of 11 residues. CDR3 region: CASSWGTEAFF. In DNA form, the CDR3 reads TGTGCCAGCAGTTGGGGAACTGAAGCTTTCTTT.

The rearrangement joins TRBV27 to TRBJ2-7; 9 nucleotides line up with TRBD1. CDR1 MNHEY and CDR2 SMNVEV come from the germline V gene (reference sequence). The ends lost 3 bases at V and 5 bases at J; junction bases unmatched: 5. The CDR3 covers 14 residues. The CDR3 is CASSFGTGRHEQYF. CDR3 DNA: TGTGCCAGCAGTTTTGGGACAGGGCGGCACGAGCAGTACTTC.

This clonotype turned up a few times. This chain links TRBV27 with TRBJ2-6, with unresolved D. This CDR3 spans 14 amino acids. The germline CDR1 and CDR2 sequences are MNHEY and SMNVEV (reference sequence). V lost 5 bases and J lost 2, with 7 bases in between. The CDR3 spells CASSMIAGANVLTF. The CDR3 DNA reads as TGTGCCAGCAGTATGATTGCTGGGGCCAACGTCCTGACTTTC.

This clonotype was counted only a few times. The rearrangement joins TRBV6-1 to TRBJ1-5; D might be TRBD1 (6 bases). The V end was cut by 6 bases, the J end by 0 bases, with 12 bases between. The CDR3 loop spans 15 amino acids. Germline V gene data show CDR1 as MNHNS and CDR2 as SASEGT. CDR3 in DNA: TGTGCCAGCAGGGGGACACTGTATAGCAATCAGCCCCAGCATTTT. As protein: CASRGTLYSNQPQHF.

This clonotype was recorded at least ten times. The chain couples TRBV12-3 or TRBV12-4 to TRBJ1-4; TRBD1 matches at 7 bases. The CDR3 spans 13 residues. V dropped 7 bases and J dropped 8; count of bases not matched to a gene: 7. As DNA, the CDR3 is TGTGCCAGCAAATACAGGGACAGCGAAAAACTGTTTTTT. Its protein product is CASKYRDSEKLFF.

As for this clonotype: Mismatch with germline at one junction end may stem from a read error. The rearrangement uses TRBV20-1 and TRBJ2-7; D perhaps matches TRBD2 (6 bases). CDR1 is DFQATT and CDR2 is SNEGSKA in the germline V gene (reference sequence). The CDR3 extends over 15 amino acids. CDR3 nucleotide sequence: TGCAGCGCGGTGGGGCGGGACTTACATCCCTACGGGCAGTACTTC. Translated, it gives CSAVGRDLHPYGQYF.

This clonotype was seen a handful of times. The gene calls are TRBV5-6 and TRBJ1-1; D remains ambiguous. The V gene's germline CDR1 is SGHDT and CDR2 YYEEEE. The CDR3 totals 16 residues. Trimming took off 5 bases at V and 3 bases at J, with 20 bases between the two ends. CDR3 in DNA: TGTGCCAGCAGACCGACCGGAATTGGGGATCACACTGAAGCTTTCTTT. Protein product: CASRPTGIGDHTEAFF.

This clonotype appeared many times. J is TRBJ2-1 and V is TRBV11-2; 10 bases are shared with TRBD2. The V gene's germline CDR1 is SGHAT and CDR2 FQNNGV. The CDR3 has 16 residues. V dropped 0 bases and J dropped 6; count of bases not matched to a gene: 5. CDR3 sequence: CASSLEVAGGVNEQFF. Written as DNA, the CDR3 is TGTGCCAGCAGCTTAGAAGTAGCGGGAGGAGTCAATGAGCAGTTCTTC.

The rearrangement joins TRBV19 to TRBJ2-1; 8 nucleotides agree with TRBD2. There are 18 residues in the CDR3. Losses at the gene ends were 4 bases for V and 3 bases for J; bases not matched to a gene: 14. Germline lookup yields CDR1 LNHDA and CDR2 SQIVND (reference sequence). The CDR3 DNA sequence: TGTGCCAGTAGTACTGAGGAGGGTACGGGACTAGGCTACAATGAGCAGTTCTTC. It yields the protein CASSTEEGTGLGYNEQFF. The full variable domain, rest sourced from reference TRBV19 and TRBJ2-1, is DGGITQSPKYLFRKEGQNVTLSCEQNLNHDAMYWYRQDPGQGLRLIYYSQIVNDFQKGDIAEGYSVSREKKESFPLTVTSAQKNPTAFYLCASSTEEGTGLGYNEQFFGPGTRLTVL.

This clonotype was seen a few times. The chain joins TRBV4-1 to TRBJ2-7; TRBD1 is a possible D gene (6 bases). V gave up 1 base and J gave up 3 bases, with 16 bases separating them. Germline V CDR1 and CDR2: MGHRA, YSYEKL. The CDR3 length is 16 residues. DNA for the CDR3: TGCGCCAGCAGCCAAGTTCAGGACAGTACACTCTACGAGCAGTACTTC. As protein: CASSQVQDSTLYEQYF.

This clonotype was recorded once. A much larger clone lies one base from this, so it may be a read error. This sequence joins TRBV11-2 and TRBJ2-5; 9 bases match TRBD2. CDR1 and CDR2 from the germline V gene are SGHAT and FQNNGV. The CDR3 has 14 amino acids. The CDR3 reads CASSLRLAEETRYF. For the CDR3, the DNA is TGTGCCAGCAGCTTGAGACTAGCGGAAGAGACCCGGTACTTC.

This clonotype was seen repeatedly, ten times or more. The chain recombines TRBV28 with TRBJ2-1, with 13 bases matching TRBD2. CDR1 MDHEN and CDR2 SYDVKM come from the germline V gene. The junction had 9 bases not matched to a gene; V was cut back by 0 bases and J by 7 bases. This CDR3 is 18 amino acids long. The CDR3 DNA sequence: TGTGCCAGCAGTTTATGGGGGCAACTAGCGGGAGGGTGGAATGAGCAGTTCTTC. Translation gives CASSLWGQLAGGWNEQFF.

V and J are TRBV5-4 and TRBJ2-5, with D perhaps assigned TRBD1 or TRBD2 (6 bases each). Per the germline V gene, CDR1 is SGHNT and CDR2 is YYREEE (reference sequence). The CDR3 is 16 residues long. The V gene lost 4 bases and the J gene lost 5 bases, with 21 bases spanning the gap. In DNA form, the CDR3 reads TGTGCCAGCAGCCGGGTCGGGGGCGCGTGGTCCGAGACCCAGTACTTC. Translated: CASSRVGGAWSETQYF.

This chain connects TRBV19 to TRBJ2-5, with 7 bases matching TRBD1. The CDR3 loop spans 12 amino acids. Germline CDR1 is LNHDA and CDR2 is SQIVND (reference sequence). The trim removed 1 base at V and 11 bases at J, leaving 4 bases unmatched. The CDR3 coding sequence is TGTGCCAGTAGTATAGGAGGGGACAGACAGTACTTC. It is translated as CASSIGGDRQYF.

The V and J genes are TRBV5-4 and TRBJ2-4; the D is unclear. In germline, CDR1 is SGHNT, CDR2 YYREEE (reference sequence). V was clipped by 3 bases and J by 0 bases, with 13 bases between them. The CDR3 consists of 16 residues. The CDR3 here is CASSSPNSLAKNIQYF. In nucleotides, the CDR3 is TGTGCCAGCAGCTCTCCCAACAGTCTAGCCAAAAACATTCAGTACTTC.

A note on this clonotype: The germline gene is not matched at one end of the junction; a read error may be the cause. CDR3 coding DNA: TGTGCCAGCAGTACCCTCCGGCAGGGGGGGCCTGACTTC. As protein: CASSTLRQGGPDF. The chain carries TRBV28 and TRBJ2-5; either TRBD1 or TRBD2 may supply D (7 bases each). Germline V gives CDR1 MDHEN, CDR2 SYDVKM. The CDR3 has 13 amino acids. Variable domain in full (rest from reference TRBV28 and TRBJ2-5): DVKVTQSSRYLVKRTGEKVFLECVQDMDHENMFWYRQDPGLGLRLIYFSYDVKMKEKGDIPEGYSVSREKKERFSLILESASTNQTSMYLCASSTLRQGGPDFGPGTRLLVL.

Ten or more counts support this clonotype. The gene calls are TRBV9 and TRBJ2-7; D call uncertain. CDR1 is SGDLS, CDR2 YYNGEE, per germline. The CDR3 covers 12 residues. Trimming left V 0 bases short and J 5 bases short, with 6 bases between. The CDR3 DNA reads as TGTGCCAGCAGCGTAGACGGCGACGAGCAGTACTTC. Its translation: CASSVDGDEQYF.

This clonotype turned up a few times. The chain recombines TRBV19 with TRBJ1-1; D call uncertain. V shed 5 bases and J shed 2 bases, with 12 bases lying between them. The CDR3 extends over 14 amino acids. CDR1 is LNHDA and CDR2 is SQIVND in the germline V gene (reference sequence). The CDR3 nucleotides read TGTGCCAGTAGTCCTGGTTCCTTTAACACTGAAGCTTTCTTT. Protein sequence: CASSPGSFNTEAFF.

This clonotype was observed at least ten times. CDR3 sequence (DNA): TGTGCCAGCACCTGGCAGGGAGCCACCGGGGAGCTGTTTTTT. This codes for CASTWQGATGELFF. The V and J genes are TRBV6-1 and TRBJ2-2; D tentatively reads TRBD1 or TRBD2 (5 bases each). Trimming took 7 bases from V and 4 from J, leaving 13 bases between them. Per the germline V gene, CDR1 is MNHNS and CDR2 is SASEGT. The CDR3 is made up of 14 amino acids.

This clonotype came up many times. The rearrangement links TRBV27 to TRBJ1-1; no clear D. From germline, CDR1 is MNHEY and CDR2 SMNVEV (reference sequence). CDR3 length: 15 amino acids. Trimming cost V 7 bases and J 9 bases, with 24 bases left between them. The CDR3 loop is CASILIRAAIIKAFF. The CDR3 nucleotides read TGTGCCAGCATATTAATCCGCGCGGCCATAATAAAAGCTTTCTTT.

The rearrangement uses TRBV19 and TRBJ1-2; D remains unclear. CDR3 length equals 13 residues. Trimming pared 7 bases from V and 2 bases from J, leaving 11 bases between. Germline V gene lookup returns CDR1 LNHDA and CDR2 SQIVND (reference sequence). The CDR3 bases are TGTGCCAGTAACCTCGGACTGAACTATGGCTACACCTTC. The encoded protein is CASNLGLNYGYTF. Based on the CDR3 plus reference TRBV19 and TRBJ1-2, the full variable domain is DGGITQSPKYLFRKEGQNVTLSCEQNLNHDAMYWYRQDPGQGLRLIYYSQIVNDFQKGDIAEGYSVSREKKESFPLTVTSAQKNPTAFYLCASNLGLNYGYTFGSGTRLTVV.

The CDR3 DNA sequence: TGTGCCAGCAGTGATTACGGTGTCTCTGGAAACACCATATATTTT. Amino acid sequence: CASSDYGVSGNTIYF. The chain joins TRBV2 to TRBJ1-3; D not certain. The ends were cut back, 3 bases at V and 0 bases at J, with 9 bases in the middle. Germline CDR1 SNHLY, CDR2 FYNNEI. This CDR3 region has 15 residues.

This clonotype was observed at least ten times. J is TRBJ2-1 and V is TRBV20-1; TRBD2 agrees at 13 bases. V shed 2 bases and J 8 bases; nucleotides not matched to a gene: 9. The CDR3 spans 16 residues. Germline CDR1 is DFQATT and CDR2 is SNEGSKA (reference sequence). The CDR3, as DNA: TGCAGTGCTAGAAAACCCGGGACTAGCGGGAACGATGAGCAGTTCTTC. Its protein is CSARKPGTSGNDEQFF.

In this sample, this clonotype turned up a few times. This rearrangement joins TRBV14 to TRBJ2-1, with a weak D call TRBD2 (5 bases). V lost 0 bases to trimming and J lost 4 bases, with 19 bases between them. The germline gives CDR1 SGHDN, CDR2 FVKESK. The CDR3 is 18 residues long. This CDR3 reads CASSQDTNGVAPYNEQFF. CDR3 DNA sequence: TGTGCCAGCAGCCAAGATACCAACGGCGTAGCGCCTTACAATGAGCAGTTCTTC.

This chain connects TRBV15 to TRBJ2-7, with TRBD2 matching over 8 bases. Germline V gives CDR1 LNHNV, CDR2 YYDKDF (reference sequence). The V segment lost 3 bases and the J segment 5 bases; nucleotides outside the gene matches: 6. The CDR3 is 14 residues long. The CDR3 nucleotides are TGTGCCACCAGCAGCGGGAGGGGTTCCCACGAGCAGTACTTC. Amino acids: CATSSGRGSHEQYF.